This T cell receptor beta chain was profiled in a study of blood T cell repertoires in COVID-19. Using immunoSEQ multiplex PCR, the repertoire was profiled, and TCRdb retains in-frame clones only, with some absent. The profile covers 95,000 to 150,000 clones, with approximately 85% appearing a single time and just over 6.5% taken by the ten largest. The CDR3 is made up of 13 amino acids. V was cut by 7 bases and J by 5 bases, with 18 bases left in between. Germline-derived CDR1 and CDR2 are SQVTM and ANQGSEA. The clonotype was recovered from a man older than 75 with active or convalescent COVID-19. The V call is TRBV29-1, the J call TRBJ2-7; the D gene is possibly TRBD2 (6 bases). The material sequenced was peripheral blood. The CDR3 here is CSGRDSFIHEQYF. CDR3 coding DNA: TGCAGCGGCCGGGACTCATTCATCCACGAGCAGTACTTC.